These T cell receptor beta chains were read from a single sample in a study of technical replicates of blood from a few donors. The assay was immunoSEQ multiplex PCR, and TCRdb's table has in-frame clones only and misses some. The sample carries 50,000 to 70,000 clones, 75% to 90% recorded once. Sequencing was performed on PBMCs. The receptors originated from a human donor in good health. Some clones in this sample may be carry-over from other donors' samples. Both conserved end residues are part of each CDR3. A D gene is named only where the DNA matches it firmly. Not every row has a clone size; where given, it reads once, few, many or a size class.

v_gene	d_gene	j_gene	abundance	CDR3nt	CDR3aa
TRBV7-2	NA	TRBJ1-1	NA	TGTGCCAGCAGGGAAACAGGTCTCCAGAACACTGAAGCTTTCTTT	CASRETGLQNTEAFF
TRBV7-6	TRBD2	TRBJ2-7	NA	TGTGCCAGCAGCTTACTGTGGGGGGGAGTCGACGAGCAGTACTTC	CASSLLWGGVDEQYF
TRBV27	NA	TRBJ2-3	once	TGTGCCAGCAGTGCATCTAGATCCGGCACAGATACGCAGTATTTT	CASSASRSGTDTQYF
TRBV7-3	TRBD2	TRBJ2-2	NA	TGTGCCAGCAGGACGGCGGGGGGTGCCGGGGAGCTGTTTTTT	CASRTAGGAGELFF
TRBV9	NA	TRBJ2-1	NA	TGTGCCAGCAGCGTAGTCTCGGGGGAGCAGTTCTTC	CASSVVSGEQFF
TRBV18	TRBD1	TRBJ1-6	NA	TGTGCCAGCTCACCACGACTAGCATCCGGGACAGGGACTTCACCCCTCCACTTT	CASSPRLASGTGTSPLHF
TRBV6-1	NA	TRBJ2-7	NA	TGTGCCAGCAGTGAAAGGCGGTCGTTGGACGAGCAGTACTTC	CASSERRSLDEQYF
TRBV4-3	TRBD2	TRBJ2-7	NA	TGCGCCAGCAGCCAGACTAGCGGGTTCTACGAGCAGTACTTC	CASSQTSGFYEQYF
TRBV12-5	TRBD1	TRBJ2-1	medium-sized	TGTGCTAGTGGTGACCCGGGACAGGGGGCGACCAATGAGCAGTTCTTC	CASGDPGQGATNEQFF
TRBV6-1	TRBD1	TRBJ2-2	once	TGTGCCAGCAGACTTCCAGGGGGTAACACCGGGGAGCTGTTTTTT	CASRLPGGNTGELFF
TRBV28	NA	TRBJ1-6	once	TGTGCCAGCAGTTCCCTTCGGGGGAATCGGAATTCACCCCTCCACTTT	CASSSLRGNRNSPLHF
TRBV27	NA	TRBJ2-4	NA	TGTGCCAGCAGTTTGTCCCTAGCCAAAAACATTCAGTACTTC	CASSLSLAKNIQYF
TRBV6-4	NA	TRBJ2-3	NA	TGTGCCAGCAGTGAGGAGCCTTCGGGCACAGATACGCAGTATTTT	CASSEEPSGTDTQYF
TRBV7-2	TRBD1	TRBJ1-2	NA	TGTGCCAGCAGCAAGGGACAGGGGGCCCTTAACTATGGCTACACCTTC	CASSKGQGALNYGYTF
TRBV9	NA	TRBJ2-7	NA	TGTGCCAGCAGCGTCCTAGGCGGAGGGTACGAGCAGTACTTC	CASSVLGGGYEQYF